This TCR beta chain is drawn from a study of molecular identifiers for immune sequencing clone quantification (dated by TCRdb to the late 2010s). At the level of the whole study: For a replicate experiment, the RNA from either approximately 20,000 or 100,000 naive CD8 T cells was divided into five aliquots, and four of those aliquots went on to sequencing. CD8 T cells were used in a methods study to benchmark molecular-identifier clustering-based TCR repertoire sequencing (MIDCIRS) and TCR RNA copy counting. Overall study results and their limits: Spiked-in Jurkat TCR RNA equal to a single cell's worth was reported to be detectable even within 1,100,000 naive CD8 T cells. In CMV-specific effector cells, clones with more than 20 RNA copies accounted for over 97% of molecules, whereas in naive cells such clones accounted for under 1%. Naive libraries contained spiked-in Jurkat TCR RNA (approximately nine copies' worth), which is not part of the donor repertoire. Without barcode sub-clustering, chimeric consensus sequences inflated TCR diversity; chimeras reached as high as 47%. Identical TCR molecules sharing a barcode could cause highly expanded clone sizes to be underestimated. About 3.1 recovered TCR RNA copies per cell were obtained by modeling, versus around 10 by digital PCR, implying a capture efficiency of approximately 27%.

Libraries of naive CD8 T cells were generated from about 21,000 to 970,000 sorted cells, with 10%, 30% or 50% of the purified RNA used. On a BD FACSAria II, naive CD8 T cells were FACS-sorted as CD8+CD4-CCR7+CD45RA+ and collected into RLT Plus buffer. To test detection sensitivity, Jurkat RNA equivalent to roughly nine TCR copies was spiked into samples of roughly 20,000-1,100,000 naive CD8 T cells. Enrichment of CD8 T cells was performed with RosetteSep CD8+ T Cell Enrichment Cocktail and Ficoll-Paque, after which ACK red cell lysis was carried out. Notes on this clonotype: Its antigen is currently not known. One base away there is no much larger clone; base qualities are not given.

Library creation used PCR. Sequenced on a NextSeq 500. Bulk TCR libraries were made following a previously described method, with the TCR primers given in Table S5. Purification of total RNA was performed with the Qiagen AllPrep DNA/RNA kit. Reads from multiple sequencing runs of the same library were pooled before analysis. Regarding the original processing steps: Reads were retained only if the reads had an exact TCR constant sequence, and the retained reads were trimmed to 150 nt and grouped according to their 12-nt molecular barcodes. Reads inside each barcode group were sub-clustered using a 15% Levenshtein threshold, and a quality-weighted consensus sequence was constructed for each RNA molecule. Non-functional sequences were removed, as were lower-count sequences one edit away from another. Based on a fit of two negative binomial distributions, barcode sub-clusters having less than 20% of the maximum read count were discarded. TCRdb itself trimmed the public reads at Q25 with fastp, ran MiXCR and retained productive beta chains. Rows are unified per CDR3 protein, each entry keeping the most common DNA and genes. The V and J calls here are based on TCRdb, not the publication. The sample has hundreds of thousands of distinct CDR3 sequences on record, roughly 27% of them singletons. The top ten hold about 0.73% of the sample.

The CDR3 covers 15 residues, taking in both the cysteine and the phenylalanine. Only the CDR3 DNA is retained, 45 bases long and in frame from the first base. From a lookup of the germline V gene, CDR1 and CDR2 are SGHRS and YFSETQ. V loses 4 bases, J loses 1 base, and the germline ends lie 12 bases apart. Sequenced: naive CD8+ T cells from blood, with Jurkat cell RNA spiked in. This specimen's cell subset or site label, interpreted: FACS-sorted CD8+CD4-CCR7+CD45RA+ naive T cells. This chain joins TRBV5-1 to TRBJ2-1; the D gene is possibly TRBD1, with 6 bases matching. The clonotype originates from a human donor in good health. Some libraries in this study had Jurkat cell RNA spiked in. The DNA sequence follows: TGCGCCAGCAGCGGCCCGGACAGTTCCTACAATGAGCAGTTCTTC. Translated, it gives CASSGPDSSYNEQFF.